In this sample, the clone carrying this TCR beta chain turned up once. Its antigen is as yet unknown. Thyroid surgery had not been preceded by any treatment in any patient. In the original workflow: A distant-metastasis classifier for papillary thyroid cancer was built using CDR3 differences across clinicopathological groups. MiXCR was used by TCRdb to re-call the PCR reads. Clone size and V and J calls follow TCRdb, not the original study. The data show some 14,000 clones, approximately 22% seen once. V was trimmed by 0 bases and J by 6 bases, leaving 15 bases between them. The germline V gene encodes CDR1 DFQATT and CDR2 SNEGSKA (reference sequence). The CDR3 is made up of 14 amino acids. This record belongs to a study of metastatic and nonmetastatic thyroid tumors. Study summary: Peripheral blood and tumor or nodule samples from malignant and benign thyroid patients were compared. Study results and limitations: Malignant thyroid tumors reportedly exceeded benign nodules significantly in TCR beta diversity, with the difference appearing in blood and tumor.

The TCR comes from a female donor with papillary thyroid cancer or a benign thyroid nodule (not recorded which). Some clones in this sample may be carry-over from other donors' samples. Sequencing input: blood. The genes are TRBV20-1 and TRBJ2-7; the D gene is possibly TRBD2 (6 bases). CDR3 bases: TGCAGTGCTAGAGATTCCGGGGACTCATCCGAGCAGTACTTC. Residues: CSARDSGDSSEQYF.